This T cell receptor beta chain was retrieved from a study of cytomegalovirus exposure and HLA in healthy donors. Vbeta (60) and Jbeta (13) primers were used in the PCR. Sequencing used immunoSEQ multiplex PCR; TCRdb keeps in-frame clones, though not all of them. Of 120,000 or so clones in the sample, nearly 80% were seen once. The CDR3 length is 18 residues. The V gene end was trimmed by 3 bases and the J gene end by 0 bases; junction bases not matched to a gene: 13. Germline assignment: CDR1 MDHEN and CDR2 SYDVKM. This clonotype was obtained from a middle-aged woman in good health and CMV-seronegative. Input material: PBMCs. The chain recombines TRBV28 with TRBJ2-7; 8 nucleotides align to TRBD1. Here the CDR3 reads CASSLPGGYSSGSYEQYF. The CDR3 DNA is TGTGCCAGCAGTTTGCCAGGGGGCTATAGTTCGGGCTCCTACGAGCAGTACTTC.